This T cell receptor (beta chain) comes out of a study of shared clonotypes between healthy human individuals (dated by TCRdb to 2018 to 2021). Looking at the study overall: A few men and a couple of women, aged 18 to 49 years, made up the cohort. To increase sequencing depth and limit assay-specific biases, different laboratories used diverse techniques to prepare libraries and sequence TCR repertoires. To estimate repertoire size and how much clonotypes are shared between individuals, the study performed deep sequencing of blood TCR repertoires from a few healthy adults. For each donor, CD4 naive and CD4 memory were each given three plates, CD8 naive was given two plates, and CD8 memory was given one plate. Between about 0.94 and 8.9 billion PBMCs per donor were obtained by leukapheresis. The research as a whole found: Incomplete sequencing was indicated by rarefaction of sorted-subset datasets, despite the large sequencing depth. Clonotypes shared by all four sorted-subset donors showed higher generation probabilities than non-shared clonotypes. Sampling was restricted to blood, and TCR repertoires in tissue are likely to differ from TCR repertoires in blood. Naive subsets generally had larger estimated clonotype richness than memory subsets did. The genetic and exposure-history diversity represented was limited by the small number of donors. Across four donors, about 5% of naive CD4, more than 3% of naive CD8, about 2.3% of memory CD4, and approximately 0.42% of memory CD8 clonotypes were shared. Pairwise subsampling indicated that sequencing depth was expected to affect the degree of clonotype sharing among donors.

The donors were healthy, HIV-negative adults with no recently reported acute infections or vaccinations. All donors were Caucasian adults living in Nashville, Tennessee, USA. CD4+ T cells were enriched through magnetic negative selection, after which naive cells were positively selected on CD45RA and the remaining negative fraction served as the memory subset. After blood collection by leukapheresis, PBMCs were isolated using Ficoll-Histopaque density gradient centrifugation and then cryopreserved in the vapor phase of liquid nitrogen. Purity and quantity of every magnetically sorted T cell population were checked by analytical flow cytometry. Each sorted fraction had its genomic DNA isolated and then quantified by UV absorbance on a Nanodrop 2000c. This clone occurred once. The specificity of this receptor is unknown. No quality values exist for individual bases; no much larger clone is one base distant.

V and J are trimmed by 2 bases and 7 bases, and the gene matches miss 7 bases of the junction. The CDR3 holds 15 amino acids from the cysteine to the phenylalanine. Only the CDR3 region is kept as DNA, spanning 45 bases read in frame from base 1. CDR1 and CDR2, per the germline V gene, are KGHSH and LQKENI. Using the deep immunoSEQ assay, multiplex PCR amplified TCR CDR3 regions from genomic DNA. Genomic DNA extracted from each cell subset was distributed evenly over all wells of several immunoSEQ 96-well plates, and each plate served as one replicate. Each replicate PCR for sorted subsets received roughly 200 ng genomic DNA, equal to 28,000 or so T cell genomes. Purified libraries were measured with a Qubit 3.0 fluorometer, size-checked on a Bioanalyzer 2100, and measured again with the KAPA Library Quantification kit. A separate single-read 150-cycle Illumina NextSeq 550 flow cell was used to sequence each immunoSEQ 96-well plate. In the paper's pipeline: Because the immunoSEQ output held only junctional sequences and lacked quality scores, the filtering could not match the filtering applied to full-length reads. To assign V/J genes and CDR3, sequences were annotated against IMGT germline references using PyIR, a Python wrapper for IgBLAST v1.9. Any read was removed if the V/J assignment was weak (E-value above 1e-6), the CDR3 was missing, or the read contained stop codons, out-of-frame junctions, or ambiguous translated residues. V3J clonotypes were defined by identical inferred V gene, J gene, and CDR3 amino acid sequence. Percentage overlap between repertoires was computed as shared unique clonotypes divided by the size of the smaller repertoire. Repertoire richness was assessed with RTK rarefaction, the Chao1 estimator, and Recon v2.1 estimates of unobserved clonotypes. Generation probabilities were computed with OLGA for all TCRbeta clonotypes obtained by the gDNA method from several donors. TCRdb provides this immuneACCESS table in a form limited to in-frame rearrangements. Some clones are lacking; in checked studies, under half of them reflect an unresolved V gene, and why the rest are absent is not known. D and trimming were read from the DNA, whereas the V and J calls and clone size are those reported in that table. This sample comprises millions of clones, around 95% of them detected only once. The leading ten clones occupy about 0.13% of the sample.

This clonotype was sampled from a man younger than 35 in good health. Sequenced input: naive CD4+ T cells sorted from blood. The cell subset or site label corresponds to: CD45RA+ positively selected. This chain is built from TRBV18 and TRBJ1-4, with 7 bases in between that match TRBD1. The CDR3 region: CASSPAQGESEKLFF. In nucleotide form, the sequence is TGTGCCAGCTCACCAGCGCAGGGGGAGAGTGAAAAACTGTTTTTT.